The sequence of this T cell receptor (beta chain) was determined in a study of cytomegalovirus exposure and HLA in healthy donors. It was with 60 Vbeta and 13 Jbeta primers that the PCR ran. Profiling relied on immunoSEQ multiplex PCR, and the TCRdb table lists in-frame clones only, not all of them. Here the sample spans 150,000 to 200,000 clones, about two thirds being singletons. The germline V gene has CDR1 GTSNPN and CDR2 SVGIG (reference sequence). The CDR3 is 13 residues long. Trimming at V came to 5 bases and at J to 2 bases, leaving 5 bases not matched to a gene. This receptor was identified in a man younger than 40 in good health and CMV-seropositive. V gene TRBV30 combines with J gene TRBJ1-1; 7 bases agree with TRBD1. Specimen: PBMCs. CDR3 residues: CAWSGTVNTEAFF. The DNA for the CDR3 is TGTGCCTGGTCCGGGACAGTAAACACTGAAGCTTTCTTT.